This record covers a single TCR beta chain. What it binds is unknown. Researchers ran the PCR with 60 Vbeta and 13 Jbeta primers. The data were produced by immunoSEQ multiplex PCR, yet TCRdb's version contains in-frame clones alone and is incomplete. Of over 90,000 clones detected, about 71% appear once; the ten largest clones hold less than 3.5%. This sample is drawn from a study of cytomegalovirus exposure and HLA in healthy donors. Broader study findings: An ancestry cluster, one associated with Asian ancestry, reportedly showed fewer N-insertions than the approximately 650-donor mean in a later analysis.

The clonotype comes from a woman between 50 and 59 years old in good health and CMV-seronegative. The sample taken for sequencing was PBMCs.

CDR3 nucleotide sequence: TGCGCCAGCAGCCAAGATCGTCGGGGTGCGACCACTGAAGCTTTCTTT. The encoded protein is CASSQDRRGATTEAFF. The gene calls are TRBV4-1 and TRBJ1-1; D uncertain. Germline CDR1 reads MGHRA; CDR2 reads YSYEKL. This CDR3 spans 16 amino acids. V lost 0 bases, J lost 4 bases, and 15 bases lay in between.